What follows are 18 T cell receptor beta chains derived from one specimen sequenced in a study of blood T cell repertoires in COVID-19. Assay: immunoSEQ multiplex PCR; the TCRdb copy retains only in-frame clones and omits some. The top ten clones hold approximately 8% of a sample with a few hundred thousand clones, about 85% of them seen once. Sequenced material: PBMCs or T cells enriched from blood (not recorded which). The source is a woman aged 55-69 years who had recovered from COVID-19.

This clone was found once. The J gene is TRBJ1-1, the V gene TRBV29-1, with TRBD1 matching 8 bases. Germline CDR1 and CDR2: SQVTM and ANQGSEA. V dropped 7 bases and J dropped 4; count of bases not matched to a gene: 14. This CDR3 region has 15 residues. In DNA, the CDR3 is TGCAGCGCCCGAGGGTCCCCCACAGGGGGCACTGAAGCTTTCTTT. It codes for CSARGSPTGGTEAFF.

The V call is TRBV11-2, the J call TRBJ2-7, with no clear D. The V end was cut by 5 bases, the J end by 3 bases, with 5 bases between. The CDR3 extends over 11 amino acids. The germline V gene encodes CDR1 SGHAT and CDR2 FQNNGV. The CDR3 DNA reads TGTGCCAGCAGCCCCAGCTACGAGCAGTACGTC. Translating it yields CASSPSYEQYV.

This clone was seen only a few times. CDR3 sequence (DNA): TGTGCCAGCATCCAGACAGGCTGGAATGAAGCTTTCTTT. Protein product: CASIQTGWNEAFF. The V and J genes are TRBV2 and TRBJ1-1; perhaps TRBD1 as D (6 bases). The V end lost 7 bases, the J end lost 7 bases, and 16 bases lay between the germline ends. CDR3 size: 13 residues. CDR1 and CDR2 (germline): SNHLY, FYNNEI.

The chain employs TRBV27 and TRBJ2-6; D is perhaps TRBD1 (6 bases). Looked up from germline, CDR1 is MNHEY and CDR2 is SMNVEV (reference sequence). Trimming took 7 bases from V and 2 from J, leaving 12 bases between them. The CDR3 has 15 amino acids. CDR3 region: CASKGGGAGANVLTF. In DNA, the CDR3 is TGTGCCAGCAAGGGTGGGGGCGCTGGGGCCAACGTCCTGACTTTC.

The chain employs TRBV19 and TRBJ1-3, with a weak D call TRBD1 (6 bases). Germline V gene lookup returns CDR1 LNHDA and CDR2 SQIVND (reference sequence). CDR3 length: 14 residues. V was cut by 6 bases and J by 4 bases, with 13 bases left in between. The CDR3 loop is CASRPTGSGNTIYF. The CDR3, as DNA: TGTGCCAGTAGACCAACAGGGTCCGGAAACACCATATATTTT. Drawing the rest from reference TRBV19 and TRBJ1-3, the complete variable domain is DGGITQSPKYLFRKEGQNVTLSCEQNLNHDAMYWYRQDPGQGLRLIYYSQIVNDFQKGDIAEGYSVSREKKESFPLTVTSAQKNPTAFYLCASRPTGSGNTIYFGEGSWLTVV.

The genes are TRBV6-5 and TRBJ1-2; D uncertain. Germline CDR1 MNHEY, CDR2 SVGAGI. The CDR3 consists of 14 residues. The V end lost 6 bases, the J end lost 0 bases, and 11 bases lay between the germline ends. The DNA of the CDR3 is TGTGCCAGCAGGCGACCAGGCTCTAACTATGGCTACACCTTC. Translated, it gives CASRRPGSNYGYTF.

The chain carries TRBV29-1 and TRBJ2-2; D is undetermined. V lost 0 bases and J 1 base, leaving 6 bases between the germline ends. Germline V gene data show CDR1 as SQVTM and CDR2 as ANQGSEA. The CDR3 has 14 amino acids. CDR3 sequence (DNA): TGCAGCGTTGAAGATACCGGGAACACCGGGGAGCTGTTTTTT. Protein sequence: CSVEDTGNTGELFF.

This chain joins TRBV4-2 and TRBJ1-4, with D perhaps matching TRBD1 (5 bases). The CDR3 consists of 16 residues. The germline V and J ends were trimmed by 0 bases and 0 bases, with 8 bases remaining between them. Germline CDR1 reads LGHNA; CDR2 reads YNFKEQ. CDR3 residues: CASSQDWGATNEKLFF. The CDR3 nucleotides read TGTGCCAGCAGCCAAGACTGGGGGGCAACTAATGAAAAACTGTTTTTT.

The table lists this clone with a few counts. The V call is TRBV6-5, the J call TRBJ1-5, with D tentatively TRBD1 (5 bases). V shed 2 bases and J shed 7 bases, with 6 bases lying between them. This CDR3 has 12 residues. In germline, CDR1 is MNHEY, CDR2 SVGAGI. Written as DNA, the CDR3 is TGTGCCAGCAGTTACACAGGCCAGCCCCAGCATTTT. Protein product: CASSYTGQPQHF.

The CDR3 region is CASSFLAGALYNEQFF. The CDR3, as DNA: TGTGCCAGCAGTTTTCTAGCGGGGGCCCTGTACAATGAGCAGTTCTTC. The rearrangement uses TRBV7-6 and TRBJ2-1, with TRBD2 matching 10 bases. The V segment lost 6 bases and the J segment 4 bases; nucleotides outside the gene matches: 9. The CDR3 has 16 residues. CDR1 is SGHVS and CDR2 is FNYEAQ in the germline V gene.

The chain employs TRBV5-6 and TRBJ2-1; D possibly corresponds to TRBD1 (5 bases). V was cut by 6 bases and J by 1 base, with 17 bases left in between. CDR1 SGHDT and CDR2 YYEEEE come from the germline V gene. The CDR3 loop spans 16 amino acids. The DNA for the CDR3 is TGTGCCAGCACCTCCCGGACATCTGGTTCCTACAATGAGCAGTTCTTC. It translates to CASTSRTSGSYNEQFF.

The chain couples TRBV7-9 to TRBJ1-2, with 9 bases matching TRBD1. The length of the CDR3 is 14 residues. Germline V gene lookup returns CDR1 SEHNR and CDR2 FQNEAQ (reference sequence). V dropped 5 bases and J dropped 7; count of bases not matched to a gene: 8. CDR3 loop: CASSGTGLVSGYTF. DNA of the CDR3: TGTGCCAGCAGCGGGACAGGGTTGGTGAGTGGCTACACCTTC.

This clone was detected a few times. V gene TRBV5-1 combines with J gene TRBJ1-1; 7 bases map to TRBD1. The CDR3 runs to 15 residues. CDR1 and CDR2 (germline): SGHRS, YFSETQ. J gave up 2 bases and V 3 bases, and 7 bases lay outside the gene matches. DNA of the CDR3: TGCGCCAGCAGCTCCGACGGGACAGCTAACACTGAAGCTTTCTTT. It yields the protein CASSSDGTANTEAFF.

In DNA, the CDR3 is TGTGCCAGCAGCTTACGTCGGGTAGAATCATTCAATGAGCAGTTCTTC. Its translation is CASSLRRVESFNEQFF. V gene TRBV7-2 combines with J gene TRBJ2-1; D is unresolved. In germline, CDR1 is SGHTA, CDR2 FQGNSA. Deletions cut 2 bases from V and 6 bases from J, with 17 bases between. This CDR3 region has 16 residues.

The chain recombines TRBV2 with TRBJ2-7; 10 bases are shared with TRBD2. Germline values: CDR1 SNHLY, CDR2 FYNNEI. This CDR3 has 18 residues. V was clipped by 4 bases and J by 4 bases; unmatched bases: 16. The CDR3 sequence: CASSGLAGGLPFSYEQYV. In nucleotides, the CDR3 is TGTGCCAGCAGTGGGTTAGCGGGGGGTCTCCCTTTTTCATACGAGCAGTACGTC.

This CDR3 reads CASSYGTYEQYV. CDR3 nucleotide sequence: TGTGCCAGCAGTTACGGTACTTACGAGCAGTACGTC. The chain employs TRBV6-6 and TRBJ2-7; unclear D gene. CDR1 and CDR2 (germline): MNHNY, SVGAGI (reference sequence). CDR3 length equals 12 residues. Trimming left V 2 bases short and J 4 bases short, with 6 bases between.

The V gene is TRBV5-1, the J gene TRBJ2-1; 11 nucleotides agree with TRBD2. This CDR3 is built from 19 residues. After removal of 4 bases from V and 5 bases from J, the junction contained 17 bases not matched to a gene. Per germline, CDR1 SGHRS and CDR2 YFSETQ. Here the CDR3 DNA reads TGCGCCAGCAGCCGGCCCCTACTAGCGGGGGCCTCTCGACACAATGAGCAGTTCTTC. Its protein is CASSRPLLAGASRHNEQFF.

The chain is built from TRBV7-9 and TRBJ1-2, with D tentatively TRBD1 (6 bases). The CDR3 is 12 residues long. The V end was cut by 1 base, the J end by 8 bases, with 8 bases between. CDR1 SEHNR and CDR2 FQNEAQ come from the germline V gene (reference sequence). CDR3 sequence (DNA): TGTGCCAGCAGCTTAGGGGGGCTCGGCTACACCTTC. It yields the protein CASSLGGLGYTF.